This T cell receptor beta chain was obtained from a study of blood T cells in healthy people across ages. This CDR3 spans 11 amino acids. Trimming took 3 bases from V and 7 from J, leaving 6 bases between them. Germline V lookup: CDR1 SEHNR, CDR2 FQNEAQ (reference sequence). Isolated per sample were at least 7 million PBMCs. Combining a sample-barcoded 5' primer with a J-beta primer mix, a second PCR ran for roughly 6 to 12 cycles. TCRdb passed the 5' RACE reads through MiXCR, listing each CDR3 protein once. The sample includes some 890,000 distinct CDR3 sequences, almost 30% of them seen just once. The sample was also linked to a second study, of T cells of mothers and their children.

Sample: blood. The TCR sequence derives from a woman in her forties in good health. V usage is TRBV7-9 and J usage is TRBJ1-1; TRBD1 is a possible D gene (5 bases). The CDR3 loop is CASSFDSEAFF. The DNA for the CDR3 is TGTGCCAGCAGCTTCGACAGTGAAGCTTTCTTT. Full variable domain (remainder filled in from reference TRBV7-9 and TRBJ1-1): DTGVSQNPRHKITKRGQNVTFRCDPISEHNRLYWYRQTLGQGPEFLTYFQNEAQLEKSRLLSDRFSAERPKGSFSTLEIQRTEQGDSAMYLCASSFDSEAFFGQGTRLTVV.